Following are 18 T cell receptor beta chains from one sample sequenced in a study of shared clonotypes between healthy human individuals. Here immunoSEQ multiplex PCR was the method, and the copy in TCRdb shows in-frame clones only, minus some. The table lists around 700,000 clones, about 90% of them singletons. It was CD45RO-negative cells, positively selected for CCR7, that made up naive CD8 cells, with terminally differentiated effector memory CD45RA+ cells excluded. The source material was naive CD8+ T cells sorted from blood. All receptors derive from a man aged 25-40 years in good health.

This sequence joins TRBV29-1 and TRBJ1-4; D is unclear. The germline gives CDR1 SQVTM, CDR2 ANQGSEA. This CDR3 spans 13 amino acids. V was pared by 4 bases and J by 0 bases, with 6 bases between. The CDR3 sequence is CSVVFATNEKLFF. CDR3 bases: TGCAGCGTTGTTTTCGCAACTAATGAAAAACTGTTTTTT.

The chain recombines TRBV6-6 with TRBJ2-5; the D gene is possibly TRBD2 (6 bases). The germline V and J ends were trimmed by 6 bases and 2 bases, with 16 bases remaining between them. Germline CDR1 is MNHNY and CDR2 is SVGAGI (reference sequence). The CDR3 contains 15 residues. The CDR3 DNA sequence: TGTGCCAGCAGCCCGGCGCGGAGGGAACAAGAGACCCAGTACTTC. This gives the protein CASSPARREQETQYF.

The genes are TRBV28 and TRBJ2-3, with 11 bases aligning to TRBD2. Germline V lookup: CDR1 MDHEN, CDR2 SYDVKM. The J segment lost 4 bases and the V segment lost 4 bases, leaving 4 bases of the junction unmatched. The CDR3 is made up of 15 amino acids. This chain's CDR3 is CASSSALAGADTQYF. The CDR3 nucleotides read TGTGCCAGCAGTTCAGCACTAGCGGGAGCAGATACGCAGTATTTT.

Concerning this clone: With only one base between it and a far larger clone, this is likely a read error. V and J are TRBV28 and TRBJ1-2, with no clear D. There are 11 residues in the CDR3. Germline-derived CDR1 and CDR2 are MDHEN and SYDVKM. V lost 6 bases, J lost 3 bases, and 5 bases lay in between. The CDR3 sequence: CASSADYGYTF. The CDR3 nucleotides read TGTGCCAGCAGCGCAGACTATGGCTACACCTTC.

V and J are TRBV5-5 and TRBJ2-7, with 8 bases identical to TRBD2. The CDR3 loop spans 13 amino acids. The junction had 4 bases not matched to a gene; V was cut back by 4 bases and J by 4 bases. The V gene's germline CDR1 is SGHKS and CDR2 YYEKEE (reference sequence). As DNA, the CDR3 is TGTGCCAGCAGCCAAAGACTAGCGTACGAGCAGTACTTC. Its protein product is CASSQRLAYEQYF.

The rearrangement links TRBV5-6 to TRBJ2-1; 13 nucleotides line up with TRBD2. J lost 4 bases, V lost 5 bases, and 15 bases had no gene match. In germline, CDR1 is SGHDT, CDR2 YYEEEE. The CDR3 has 19 residues. In nucleotides, the CDR3 is TGTGCCAGCAGTTTTGTGTGGACTAGCGGGAGAACGGGATACAATGAGCAGTTCTTC. Amino acid sequence: CASSFVWTSGRTGYNEQFF.

A note on this clone: The identical CDR3 is also encoded by other nucleotide sequences in the sample. The V call is TRBV4-1, the J call TRBJ2-1; 7 nucleotides align to TRBD2. From germline, CDR1 is MGHRA and CDR2 YSYEKL. V lost 1 base to trimming and J lost 7 bases; unmatched junction nucleotides: 4. The CDR3 extends over 14 amino acids. The CDR3 loop is CASSQVLAGNEQFF. CDR3 coding DNA: TGCGCCAGCAGCCAAGTTTTAGCGGGTAATGAGCAGTTCTTC.

CDR3 bases: TGTGCCAGCAGCTTAGACGGGGTTGGCTACACCTTC. This encodes CASSLDGVGYTF. The J gene is TRBJ1-2, the V gene TRBV7-9; D gene uncertain. The CDR3 sequence is 12 residues long. V was shortened by 1 base and J by 7 bases, with 7 bases between the two germline ends. Germline CDR1 SEHNR, CDR2 FQNEAQ (reference sequence).

A note on this clone: Other DNA sequences in this specimen translate into the identical CDR3. The chain is built from TRBV5-1 and TRBJ2-1; 10 bases match TRBD2. The CDR3 loop spans 17 amino acids. Unmatched junction bases numbered 3, after V lost 0 bases and J lost 0 bases. Germline V lookup: CDR1 SGHRS, CDR2 YFSETQ. The chain's CDR3 is CASSLGLAGSSYNEQFF. In DNA form, the CDR3 reads TGCGCCAGCAGCTTGGGACTAGCGGGTAGCTCCTACAATGAGCAGTTCTTC.

Details on this clone: A read error is possible here, since a much larger clone lies one base away. The chain has TRBV6-1 and TRBJ2-5, with 9 bases that match TRBD1. The J call could be wrong; TRBJ2-7 is a better fit for the DNA end. This CDR3 comprises 12 residues. CDR1 MNHNS and CDR2 SASEGT come from the germline V gene. In DNA, the CDR3 is TGTGCCAGCAGCGGGACAGGGTACGAGCAGTACTTC. Translated, it gives CASSGTGYEQYF.

The CDR3 here is CASSLIGTEAFF. In DNA form, the CDR3 reads TGTGCCAGCAGCTTGATCGGAACTGAAGCTTTCTTT. The chain is built from TRBV5-6 and TRBJ1-1; D is uncertain. The germline CDR1 and CDR2 sequences are SGHDT and YYEEEE. There are 12 residues in the CDR3. Trimming removed 1 base from V and 5 bases from J, with 6 bases in between.

The chain has TRBV6-5 and TRBJ2-2, with D possibly matching TRBD1 (5 bases). The germline CDR1 and CDR2 sequences are MNHEY and SVGAGI. The CDR3 contains 15 residues. Trimming removed 0 bases from V and 4 bases from J, with 9 bases in between. The CDR3 DNA reads TGTGCCAGCAGTTACTCGGGGCAGTCCACCGGGGAGCTGTTTTTT. Translated: CASSYSGQSTGELFF.

The chain joins TRBV7-3 to TRBJ2-5, with D possibly being TRBD2 (5 bases). The germline CDR1 and CDR2 sequences are SGHTA and FQGTGA. The CDR3 loop spans 12 amino acids. Trimming removed 5 bases at V and 7 bases at J, with 11 bases between. The CDR3 DNA reads as TGTGCCAGCAGCCCCTCCGAGGGGACCCAGTACTTC. Translation gives CASSPSEGTQYF.

The chain carries TRBV15 and TRBJ1-5; D uncertain. Germline CDR1 LNHNV, CDR2 YYDKDF (reference sequence). This CDR3 spans 15 amino acids. V was pared by 5 bases and J by 2 bases, with 13 bases between. CDR3 residues: CATSRFLWGNQPQHF. Written as DNA, the CDR3 is TGTGCCACCAGCCGATTTCTCTGGGGCAATCAGCCCCAGCATTTT. Full variable domain (rest looked up from reference TRBV15 and TRBJ1-5): DAMVIQNPRYQVTQFGKPVTLSCSQTLNHNVMYWYQQKSSQAPKLLFHYYDKDFNNEADTPDNFQSRRPNTSFCFLDIRSPGLGDTAMYLCATSRFLWGNQPQHFGDGTRLSIL.

The chain links TRBV29-1 to TRBJ2-7, with 7 bases lining up with TRBD1. The germline V gene has CDR1 SQVTM and CDR2 ANQGSEA. With 2 bases clipped from V and 4 bases from J, the junction kept 5 bases outside the gene matches. The length of the CDR3 is 13 residues. The CDR3 region is CSVEQGEGYEQYF. CDR3 in DNA: TGCAGCGTTGAACAGGGGGAAGGTTACGAGCAGTACTTC.

Only one count was recorded for this clone. The rearrangement joins TRBV10-3 to TRBJ2-7; 10 bases map to TRBD2. V trimming: 3 bases; J trimming: 4 bases; junction bases outside the gene matches: 3. CDR3 length: 14 residues. Germline CDR1 is ENHRY and CDR2 is SYGVKD. DNA of the CDR3: TGTGCCATCAGTGACCCTAGCGGGGGATACGAGCAGTACTTC. Protein sequence: CAISDPSGGYEQYF.

This chain uses TRBV7-6 with TRBJ2-1, with 9 bases that match TRBD2. Germline loops: CDR1 SGHVS, CDR2 FNYEAQ. The CDR3 is 18 residues long. V lost 0 bases, J lost 1 base, and 7 bases stayed unmatched. The CDR3 nucleotides are TGTGCCAGCAGCTTAGCGCGGGGGGGTCTCTTATCCTACAATGAGCAGTTCTTC. Its translation: CASSLARGGLLSYNEQFF.

This chain uses TRBV7-2 with TRBJ2-3; tentatively, D is TRBD1 (6 bases). From germline, CDR1 is SGHTA and CDR2 FQGNSA. The CDR3 runs to 15 residues. The germline V and J ends were trimmed by 1 base and 1 base, with 9 bases remaining between them. The CDR3 bases are TGTGCCAGCAGCTTAGGGGGGCGCGGCACAGATACGCAGTATTTT. Amino acid sequence: CASSLGGRGTDTQYF. Together with reference TRBV7-2 and TRBJ2-3, the CDR3 gives the full variable domain: GAGVSQSPSNKVTEKGKDVELRCDPISGHTALYWYRQSLGQGLEFLIYFQGNSAPDKSGLPSDRFSAERTGGSVSTLTIQRTQQEDSAVYLCASSLGGRGTDTQYFGPGTRLTVL.